A selection of T cell receptor beta chains follows, all from one sample in a study of T cells in Graves' hyperthyroidism and ophthalmopathy. A single record per CDR3 protein comes from TCRdb applying MiXCR to the multiplex PCR reads. Of more than 550,000 distinct CDR3 sequences in the sample, roughly a sixth were seen once. The sample consisted of blood. The source is a woman aged 50 to 60 with Graves' hyperthyroidism that later progressed to Graves' ophthalmopathy. The CDR3 runs from the conserved cysteine through the conserved F or W. A D gene is named only where the DNA matches it firmly. Only some rows state a clone size, as once, few, many or a class for expanded clones.

cdr3_length	clone_size	d_call	v_call	j_call	cdr3_aa	cdr3_nt
13	many	TRBD1	TRBV6-1	TRBJ2-7	CARSGGPGYEQYF	TGTGCCAGATCAGGGGGCCCGGGCTACGAGCAGTACTTC
14	.	.	TRBV10-2	TRBJ2-1	CASMEGVSYNEQFF	TGCGCCAGCATGGAGGGCGTCTCCTACAATGAGCAGTTCTTC
14	many	.	TRBV7-8	TRBJ1-2	CASSSRSENYGYTF	TGTGCCAGCAGCTCACGATCAGAGAACTATGGCTACACCTTC
15	.	.	TRBV6-1	TRBJ2-7	CASSDLGSLVDEQYF	TGTGCCAGCAGTGATCTTGGTAGCTTGGTCGACGAGCAGTACTTC
16	.	.	TRBV7-3	TRBJ2-2	CASSLLGSTNTGELFF	TGTGCCAGCAGCTTACTCGGGTCTACGAACACCGGGGAGCTGTTTTTT
13	few	.	TRBV29-1	TRBJ2-1	CSVDPSSYNEQFF	TGCAGCGTTGATCCCTCCTCCTACAATGAGCAGTTCTTC
15	many	.	TRBV5-1	TRBJ1-2	CASSPTGLRVYGYTF	TGCGCCAGCAGCCCCACCGGCCTTCGGGTCTATGGCTACACCTTC
17	few	TRBD1	TRBV3-1	TRBJ2-1	CASSQDLGTGDSNEQFF	TGTGCCAGCAGCCAAGATCTAGGGACAGGGGATAGCAATGAGCAGTTCTTC
15	few	TRBD1	TRBV19	TRBJ2-7	CASRISGTGWHEQYF	TGTGCCAGTAGGATCTCGGGGACAGGGTGGCACGAGCAGTACTTC
15	few	.	TRBV19	TRBJ1-6	CASRESRGVQSPLHF	TGTGCCAGTAGGGAATCTCGGGGGGTACAATCACCCCTCCACTTT
17	.	TRBD2	TRBV5-1	TRBJ2-3	CASSRKLAGAITDTQYF	TGCGCCAGCAGCCGGAAGCTAGCGGGGGCGATCACAGATACGCAGTATTTT
11	.	TRBD1	TRBV29-1	TRBJ2-5	CSVGDRETQYF	TGCAGCGTTGGGGACAGGGAGACCCAGTACTTC
16	once	TRBD2	TRBV7-2	TRBJ2-5	CASSLLAGGNQETQYF	TGTGCCAGCAGCCTCCTAGCGGGGGGGAACCAAGAGACCCAGTACTTC
16	many	.	TRBV5-1	TRBJ2-1	CASSLVPTPSYNEQFF	TGCGCCAGCAGCTTGGTACCCACCCCCTCCTACAATGAGCAGTTCTTC
15	many	.	TRBV3-1	TRBJ2-3	CASSHLDWGPGLQYF	TGTGCCAGCAGCCATCTCGACTGGGGACCGGGTCTGCAGTATTTT
13	few	.	TRBV6-2/TRBV6-3	TRBJ1-5	CASSYDSHQPQHF	TGTGCCAGCAGCTACGACAGTCATCAGCCCCAGCATTTT
16	.	TRBD2	TRBV5-1	TRBJ2-1	CASSPLSGVSYNEQFF	TGCGCCAGCAGCCCGCTTAGCGGGGTGTCTTACAATGAGCAGTTCTTC
12	few	.	TRBV20-1	TRBJ2-3	CSADHGPDTQYF	TGCAGTGCTGACCACGGGCCAGATACGCAGTATTTT
14	.	TRBD1	TRBV5-1	TRBJ2-1	CASSQGQGDNEQFF	TGCGCCAGCAGCCAGGGACAGGGAGACAATGAGCAGTTCTTC
17	.	TRBD2	TRBV27	TRBJ2-3	CASSRQTSGGARDTQYF	TGTGCCAGCAGTCGTCAGACTAGCGGGGGGGCCCGAGATACGCAGTATTTT